This T cell receptor beta chain was profiled in a study of blood T cell repertoires in COVID-19. Study-level background: In each case, the material was cDNA or gDNA derived from T cells, B-cell-depleted T cells, or PBMCs.

Original methodology: Cell counts per sample came from amplifying reference gene primers. Clones were read by immunoSEQ multiplex PCR, and TCRdb kept only the in-frame ones, dropping some. V and J calls and clone size are as listed in that table; D and trimming were resolved from the DNA. The sample contains over 80,000 clones, less than 85% of which appear only once. This CDR3 is built from 19 residues. CDR1 SGHAT and CDR2 FQNNGV come from the germline V gene. V was trimmed by 5 bases and J by 4 bases, leaving 28 bases between them. The clonotype comes from a man in his 70s with COVID-19, enrolled during active disease. This chain links TRBV11-2 with TRBJ2-3; possibly TRBD1 for D (6 bases). Sequenced material: peripheral blood. The DNA of the CDR3 is TGTGCCAGCAGCCCCTCTAGGGGGTTGTTCGGAGGAAGCGCAGATACGCAGTATTTT. Encoded protein: CASSPSRGLFGGSADTQYF.